This T cell receptor beta chain emerged from a study of blood T cells in healthy people across ages (dated by TCRdb to between 2014 and 2016). Notes on the research overall: In model experiments, template switching captured about one uniquely barcoded TCR beta cDNA molecule for every two T cells. Age-related changes in TCR beta repertoire diversity were measured in the study by deep sequencing normalized with unique cDNA molecular identifiers. The donors were divided into four age groups: young (average approximately 15 years), middle-aged (almost 40), aged (approximately 62) and long-lived (roughly 82). To avoid experimental bias, donors of different ages were distributed randomly across sequencing lanes. The study analyzed two additional independent replicas of 1 million unique cDNA reads from the same blood draw for two donors, one aged 18 to 29 and one aged 80 or older. The paper's findings and limits, for the study overall: As age increased, observed TCR beta diversity per million T cells dropped in a roughly linear way, and a significant reduction was already evident by age around 41. Donor CMV infection status was unknown, potentially confounding age-related changes in expanded clonotypes. Total diversity estimates from one million sequenced T cells were considered lower bounds and underestimates. Compared with the aged group, the long-lived group had more naive CD4+ T cells, fewer expanded clones and increased TCR diversity, suggesting age selection. A strong correlation was found between observed TCR beta diversity and the percentage of naive T cells measured by flow cytometry. Because profiling used bulk unsorted PBMCs, naive and antigen-experienced compartments could not be compared conclusively.

Donors were around 37 systemically healthy Caucasian individuals from Russia aged roughly 6 to 95 years. Each donor gave around 9 milliliters of peripheral blood, collected into EDTA-treated Vacutainer tubes. Ficoll-Paque density-gradient centrifugation was used to isolate PBMCs, with at least 7 million per sample. Total RNA was extracted from PBMCs with Trizol reagent, with at least 6 micrograms obtained per sample. For every donor, an aliquot of PBMCs went through flow cytometry to measure the percentages of naive CD45RAhigh/CD27high T cells. There are a few counts of this clonotype. No antigen is known for it. Base qualities are not recorded, but no much larger clone differs from it by a single base. Library preparation used 5' RACE. Sequenced using an Illumina HiSeq 2500. A second roughly 7 to 11 cycle PCR used a sample-barcoded 5' primer and a J-beta primer mix. A unique molecular identifier was introduced onto each TCR beta cDNA molecule by a template-switch 5' adaptor carrying 12 random nucleotides. Each sample yielded at least 3 million CDR3-containing paired-end reads. All of the RNA was converted into first-strand cDNA using the Mint cDNA synthesis kit, with a TRBC-specific oligonucleotide serving as the primer. After uracil-DNA glycosylase treatment, a first 18-cycle PCR used universal primers M1SS and BC2_uni_R on all cDNA. The authors processed their data as follows. For normalization, 1 million high-quality reads, each with a distinct molecular identifier, were randomly selected from each sample. Instead of being binned into consensus sequences, reads that shared molecular identifiers were thrown out. CDR3 identification, clonotype clustering and error correction used MiTCR with a Q25 quality threshold and the strictest error-elimination algorithm. A nonparametric unseen species model with Euler transformation was used to estimate a lower bound on total TCR beta diversity. Using fastp trimming at Q25 and MiXCR clonotype assembly, TCRdb reanalyzed the public sequencing data and kept in-frame beta chains. Entries are consolidated by CDR3 protein sequence, retaining the most common genes and DNA. What appears here as the V and J calls and clone size reflects TCRdb's work, not the paper's. This sample lists 1 million to 1.2 million distinct CDR3 sequences; 35% to 45% were detected once. The top ten constitute around 14% of the sample.

For CDR1 and CDR2, the germline V gene lists SGHVS and FQNEAQ. Counted from cysteine to phenylalanine, this CDR3 has 15 amino acids. Only the CDR3 part of the read is kept: 45 bases, read in frame from the first base. V and J lose 1 base and 0 bases, and a span of 9 bases separates them. The sequenced sample consisted of blood. The sequence was obtained from a man aged 18 to 30 in good health. This chain joins TRBV7-8 to TRBJ1-1, with the D gene too uncertain to name. The encoded CDR3 is CASSLGALMNTEAFF. The DNA is as follows: TGTGCCAGCAGCTTAGGTGCGTTAATGAACACTGAAGCTTTCTTT.